This T cell receptor beta chain originates from a study of CD8 T cells in ankylosing spondylitis. Study-wide results and caveats: Seemingly distinctive of ankylosing spondylitis blood was a TCR beta motif formed by eight highly homologous variants.

This clonotype was counted ten times or more. Its antigen is unknown. Germline V gene data show CDR1 as SEHNR and CDR2 as FQNEAQ (reference sequence). Trimming removed 5 bases from V and 2 bases from J, with 19 bases in between. The CDR3 length is 17 residues. With molecular barcodes, quantitative 5'-RACE was used to make the TCR beta libraries. Via MiXCR, TCRdb re-called the 5' RACE reads, giving one row per CDR3 protein. The data show some 87,000 distinct CDR3 sequences, with roughly 27% seen just once and 55% to 75% held by the top ten. V and J are TRBV7-9 and TRBJ1-3; weak D call: TRBD1 (5 bases). The TCR sequence derives from a male donor with ankylosing spondylitis or in good health (not recorded which). The material sequenced was blood, either unsorted or a sorted T cell fraction (not recorded which). The CDR3 region has the DNA TGTGCCAGCAGCCCTCCCATCAGGCAGGGTGCTGGAAACACCATATATTTT. This encodes CASSPPIRQGAGNTIYF.